Given below is one T cell receptor beta chain in context. No cognate antigen has been identified for it. The input lacks base qualities; no much larger clone sits a single base away. Whole blood was collected in K2EDTA tubes by collaborating institutions according to the institutions' own protocols. For TCRbeta analysis, collaborators shipped samples as frozen whole blood, isolated PBMCs, or DNA extracted from either of those sample types. V gives up 0 bases and J gives up 0 bases, and the segment between their germline ends measures 8 bases. There are 15 amino acids in the CDR3, from cysteine to phenylalanine inclusive. The kept DNA is CDR3 alone, 45 bases in frame from the first base. Reading the germline V gene gives CDR1 SGHVS and CDR2 FQNEAQ. The source of the sample is a study of blood T cell repertoires in COVID-19 (dated by TCRdb to 2019 to 2021). In terms of the full investigation: Samples from collaborators originated in the United States, Italy and Spain and spanned both the acute and convalescent phases of COVID-19. Subjects who had been exposed to COVID-19, were actively infected with it, or had recovered from it provided the deeply sampled blood TCRbeta repertoires that made up the dataset. Samples came from the ongoing ImmuneRACE study (first 160 participants) plus 1,254 subjects from 6 global collaborators. The repertoires were released in a freely available public database meant as a resource for research on the immune response to SARS-CoV-2. A de-identified subject ID, COVID-19 status, age in years and sex were almost always included in the sample metadata. The material from the prospective study consisted of cDNA or gDNA derived from T cells, B-cell-depleted T cells, or PBMCs. Where HLA class I and class II types were available, the types were taken from metadata supplied by the sample provider, not from assay-based typing. Study-wide findings and limitations: Clinical and demographic metadata were provided uncurated, with the amount varying by source and participant.

TCRbeta CDR3 regions were amplified from genomic DNA using the immunoSEQ Assay, a bias-controlled multiplex PCR. The published analysis was carried out like this. The number of nucleated cells in each sample was estimated from the amplification of reference gene primers within the assay. To quantify the absolute abundance of each unique TCRbeta CDR3 rearrangement, sequence reads were collapsed and filtered. Productive Simpson clonality was computed per sample as the square root of Simpson's diversity index over productive rearrangements. Drawn from immuneACCESS, this table holds only the in-frame rearrangements with V and J called that TCRdb kept. Clones are partly lost; checked studies trace under half to an unresolved V gene and leave the rest unexplained. The V and J calls and clone size are taken from that table; D and trimming were inferred from the DNA. In this sample the table shows some 130,000 clones, about 87% of which occur a single time. The ten largest clonotypes hold 3.5% to 4.5% of the sample.

The sample taken for sequencing was peripheral blood. The clonotype was recovered from a woman in her sixties with acute or convalescent COVID-19. The V gene is TRBV7-8 and the J gene is TRBJ1-1, with a tentative D gene TRBD1 over 5 matching bases. The CDR3 amino acid sequence is: CASSLAMTVNTEAFF. In nucleotides, the sequence is TGTGCCAGCAGCTTAGCCATGACAGTGAACACTGAAGCTTTCTTT.